Listed below are T cell receptor beta chains from one sample, sequenced in a study of T cell responses to AZD1222 COVID-19 vaccine. Produced via immunoSEQ multiplex PCR; TCRdb's table is partial and in-frame only. The profile covers about 92,000 clones, with approximately 91% appearing a single time and around a fifth taken by the ten largest. Here the sequenced sample was peripheral blood, taken on day 0 of AZD1222 vaccination. These receptors originate from an adult in good health. The CDR3 runs from the conserved cysteine through the conserved F or W. The D gene is left open where the match is weak. Only some rows state a clone size, as once, few, many or a class for expanded clones.

d_call	v_call	j_call	cdr3_length	clone_size	cdr3_nt	cdr3_aa
TRBD1	TRBV25-1	TRBJ1-2	13	once	TGTGCCAGCAGTGTTGGACAGGGGGGAGGCTACACCTTC	CASSVGQGGGYTF
NA	TRBV30	TRBJ1-5	13	NA	TGTGCCTGGAGTTCGGGGAGAAGTCAGCCCCAGCATTTT	CAWSSGRSQPQHF
NA	TRBV4-1	TRBJ1-2	15	few	TGCGCCAGCAGCCAAGTGAGGACCGTAAACTATGGCTACACCTTC	CASSQVRTVNYGYTF
NA	TRBV4-2	TRBJ2-1	16	NA	TGTGCCAGCAGCCAAGATATAGGGAACCCCTACAATGAGCAGTTCTTC	CASSQDIGNPYNEQFF
NA	TRBV9	TRBJ2-3	17	NA	TGTGCCAGCAGCGTAGGGGCTAGCCCCCAGGCCACAGATACGCAGTATTTT	CASSVGASPQATDTQYF
NA	TRBV4-3	TRBJ2-4	15	NA	TGCGCCAGCAGCCAAGATATTCTTAGGGGGGACATTCAGTACTTC	CASSQDILRGDIQYF
NA	TRBV3-1/TRBV3-2	TRBJ1-2	16	NA	TGTGCCAGCAGCCAAGGGGCAGGGTTTATTAACTATGGCTACACCTTC	CASSQGAGFINYGYTF
NA	TRBV6-5	TRBJ2-5	13	NA	TGTGCCAGCAGCCAAGGGGGTTGGGAGACCCAGTACTTC	CASSQGGWETQYF
NA	TRBV9	TRBJ1-4	15	NA	TGTGCCAGCAGCGTAGCGCCCCAAACTAATGAAAAACTGTTTTTT	CASSVAPQTNEKLFF
TRBD1	TRBV7-2	TRBJ2-7	14	NA	TGTGCCAGCAGCCCGGGACAGGGACCCTACGAGCAGTACTTC	CASSPGQGPYEQYF
NA	TRBV20-1	TRBJ2-7	11	NA	TGCAGTGCTAGAGGCCCCCACGAGCAGTACTTC	CSARGPHEQYF